This T cell receptor beta chain was identified in a study of CD8 T cells in ankylosing spondylitis. Findings and caveats of the study: Previous work reported some of these motif variants in the synovial fluid and blood of reactive arthritis. Characteristic of ankylosing spondylitis blood, it appeared, was a TCR beta motif comprising about eight highly homologous variants.

In this sample, this clonotype turned up many times. Its specificity is not known. This CDR3 contains 14 residues. Between the trimmed V and J ends, which lost 3 bases and 0 bases, there was a span of 6 bases. Using quantitative 5'-RACE with molecular barcodes, the authors made TCR beta libraries. TCRdb processed the 5' RACE reads anew with MiXCR; each CDR3 protein has one entry. Among 450,000 or so distinct CDR3 sequences, roughly 26% were seen once, and the ten largest hold about 1%. This clonotype was obtained from a male donor with ankylosing spondylitis. The chain has TRBV12-3 or TRBV12-4 and TRBJ1-5; D is unclear. Sequenced material: blood, either unsorted or a sorted T cell fraction (not recorded which). The CDR3: CASSLSGSNQPQHF. In DNA, the CDR3 is TGTGCCAGCAGTTTGTCAGGTAGCAATCAGCCCCAGCATTTT.